One and the same sample provided the 18 T cell receptor beta chains below, sequenced in a study of T cell repertoires in aging, cancer and after chemotherapy (dated by TCRdb to about 2019). The run used an Illumina MiSeq. Multiplex touch-down PCR with a mixed TRB-A/B primer pool was used to amplify rearranged TRB sequences covering the V, D and J segments. TCRdb reran the public reads through fastp at Q25 and MiXCR, keeping productive beta chains. CDR3 protein duplicates are merged, each entry listing the most common genes and DNA. This sample comprises approximately 9,600 distinct CDR3 sequences, under 30% of them detected only once. Of the sample, 1% to 1.5% falls within the top ten clones. Instead of sorted cells or RNA, genomic DNA extracted from peripheral blood served as the source for amplifying TCR beta rearrangements. The sequencing input was blood. All receptors come from a human donor in good health.

This clonotype was seen a few times. The chain combines TRBV7-9 with TRBJ2-2, with TRBD2 matching 10 bases. Germline V gene lookup returns CDR1 SEHNR and CDR2 FQNEAQ (reference sequence). V shed 1 base, J shed 4 bases, and the junction held 12 bases outside the gene matches. The CDR3 runs to 19 residues. The CDR3 bases are TGTGCCAGCAGCTTAGTTGGACTAGCGGCACCGTCGGGCACCGGGGAGCTGTTTTTT. Its translation: CASSLVGLAAPSGTGELFF.

This clonotype was seen a handful of times. The rearrangement uses TRBV5-1 and TRBJ1-4; 7 positions match TRBD1. There are 16 residues in the CDR3. Germline V gene data show CDR1 as SGHRS and CDR2 as YFSETQ. V lost 4 bases to trimming and J lost 3 bases; unmatched junction nucleotides: 9. This CDR3 is CASSLMSTGPNEKLFF. For the CDR3, the DNA is TGCGCCAGCAGCCTAATGTCGACAGGGCCTAATGAAAAACTGTTTTTT.

This clonotype was seen more than once but under ten times. The chain carries TRBV19 and TRBJ2-1; 11 bases agree with TRBD1. The CDR3 spans 14 residues. Germline V gene data show CDR1 as LNHDA and CDR2 as SQIVND (reference sequence). With 3 bases clipped from V and 9 bases from J, the junction kept 4 bases outside the gene matches. The CDR3: CASSMRTGGSEQFF. CDR3 nucleotides: TGTGCCAGTAGTATGAGGACAGGGGGCTCTGAGCAGTTCTTC.

This clonotype has more than one count but fewer than ten. The chain couples TRBV7-9 to TRBJ2-5; 10 positions agree with TRBD1. Germline assignment: CDR1 SEHNR and CDR2 FQNEAQ (reference sequence). CDR3 length equals 16 residues. V shed 5 bases and J 4 bases; nucleotides not matched to a gene: 10. CDR3 protein: CASSTLRTGGSETQYF. The DNA for the CDR3 is TGTGCCAGCAGCACACTGCGGACAGGGGGTTCAGAGACCCAGTACTTC.

On this clonotype: With a much larger clone just one base away, this may be a read error. This chain links TRBV30 with TRBJ1-1, with a possible D match to TRBD1 (6 bases). The V gene's germline CDR1 is GTSNPN and CDR2 SVGIG (reference sequence). The CDR3 runs 15 residues. CDR3 sequence (DNA): TGTGCCAGGAGTGGTCGTGGTTCAGGGGAAACTGAAGCTTTCTTT. It translates to CARSGRGSGETEAFF.

The chain recombines TRBV19 with TRBJ2-7, with 10 bases lining up with TRBD2. Losses at the gene ends were 5 bases for V and 5 bases for J; bases not matched to a gene: 6. CDR3 length: 14 residues. Germline V lookup: CDR1 LNHDA, CDR2 SQIVND (reference sequence). CDR3 DNA sequence: TGTGCCAGTAGTTTTACTAGCGGGACCCACGAGCAGTACTTC. Translated, it gives CASSFTSGTHEQYF.

By its share, this clonotype is medium-sized. The chain joins TRBV6-5 to TRBJ2-2; 12 bases align to TRBD1. V shed 5 bases, J shed 3 bases, and the junction held 13 bases outside the gene matches. This CDR3 has 19 amino acids. Germline values: CDR1 MNHEY, CDR2 SVGAGI. CDR3 sequence: CASSDRDRGLLTHTGELFF. CDR3 bases: TGTGCCAGCAGTGACCGGGACAGGGGGCTCCTGACACACACCGGGGAGCTGTTTTTT.

V is TRBV24-1 and J is TRBJ1-2, with D uncertain. From germline, CDR1 is KGHDR and CDR2 SFDVKD. This CDR3 contains 14 residues. The ends were cut back, 2 bases at V and 5 bases at J, with 11 bases in the middle. The CDR3 nucleotides read TGTGCCACCAGTGATTCATCCGGGGATTATGGCTACACCTTC. Protein product: CATSDSSGDYGYTF.

Comments on this clonotype: One junction end disagrees with the germline gene, perhaps due to a read error. This chain joins TRBV7-2 and TRBJ2-7; maybe TRBD2 (5 bases). CDR1 and CDR2 from the germline V gene are SGHTA and FQGNSA. The CDR3 covers 13 residues. The CDR3 sequence: CASSLDRRVKQFF. The CDR3 DNA sequence: TGTGCCAGCAGCTTAGACCGGCGGGTTAAGCAGTTCTTT. The variable domain in full, completed from reference TRBV7-2 and TRBJ2-7, reads GAGVSQSPSNKVTEKGKDVELRCDPISGHTALYWYRQSLGQGLEFLIYFQGNSAPDKSGLPSDRFSAERTGGSVSTLTIQRTQQEDSAVYLCASSLDRRVKQFFGPGTRLTVT.

In this sample, this clonotype is medium-sized (0.01 to 0.1%). The rearrangement uses TRBV7-3 and TRBJ2-1; 13 nucleotides match TRBD2. Germline V gives CDR1 SGHTA, CDR2 FQGTGA. Trimming took 5 bases from V and 7 from J; bases not matched to a gene: 11. The CDR3 is 17 amino acids. CDR3 sequence (DNA): TGTGCCAGCAGCCCCCTTATACTAGCGGGAGGGCCGAATGAGCAGTTCTTC. It encodes CASSPLILAGGPNEQFF.

This clonotype rates as medium-sized. The gene calls are TRBV6-5 and TRBJ2-1, with 12 bases aligning to TRBD2. V dropped 6 bases and J dropped 4; count of bases not matched to a gene: 7. From germline, CDR1 is MNHEY and CDR2 SVGAGI. The length of the CDR3 is 16 residues. Here the CDR3 DNA reads TGTGCCAGCAGCCACGGACTAGCGGGGACATACAATGAGCAGTTCTTC. This codes for CASSHGLAGTYNEQFF.

Comment on this clonotype: The final CDR3 position lacks the conserved phenylalanine or tryptophan, pointing to a likely read error. The rearrangement joins TRBV7-3 to TRBJ2-1, with a tentative D call TRBD2 (6 bases). Germline V gene data show CDR1 as SGHTA and CDR2 as FQGTGA. Deletions cut 7 bases from V and 6 bases from J, with 19 bases between. The CDR3 loop spans 15 amino acids. The CDR3 loop is CASTKGRGRGNEQFL. CDR3 nucleotide sequence: TGTGCCAGCACAAAAGGGCGGGGAAGAGGCAATGAGCAGTTCTTA.

The V call is TRBV7-9, the J call TRBJ2-1, with D possibly TRBD2 on 6 matching bases. Between the trimmed V and J ends, which lost 3 bases and 9 bases, there was a span of 9 bases. Germline loops: CDR1 SEHNR, CDR2 FQNEAQ (reference sequence). The CDR3 spans 12 residues. DNA for the CDR3: TGTGCCAGCAGCTTTGCGGAGGGTGAGCAGTTCTTC. This sequence encodes CASSFAEGEQFF.

This clonotype was observed a few times. J is TRBJ1-5 and V is TRBV12-3 or TRBV12-4; 8 bases match TRBD1. Trimming at V came to 1 base and at J to 2 bases, leaving 4 bases not matched to a gene. The CDR3 length is 16 residues. The CDR3 DNA reads TGTGCCAGCAGTTTAGAACAGGGGGTTGGCAATCAGCCCCAGCATTTT. Translating it yields CASSLEQGVGNQPQHF.

The chain recombines TRBV7-2 with TRBJ2-7, with D possibly matching TRBD2 (7 bases). This CDR3 comprises 15 residues. Germline V gene data show CDR1 as SGHTA and CDR2 as FQGNSA. V was pared by 7 bases and J by 3 bases, with 19 bases between. The CDR3 nucleotides are TGTGCCAGCACCCCAGGTTGGGGGGGCATCTACGAGCAGTACTTC. It codes for CASTPGWGGIYEQYF. The full variable domain, with the rest looked up from reference TRBV7-2 and TRBJ2-7, is GAGVSQSPSNKVTEKGKDVELRCDPISGHTALYWYRQSLGQGLEFLIYFQGNSAPDKSGLPSDRFSAERTGGSVSTLTIQRTQQEDSAVYLCASTPGWGGIYEQYFGPGTRLTVT.

Only a few counts were recorded for this clonotype. The chain links TRBV5-4 to TRBJ2-7; TRBD2 matches 13 bases. J lost 6 bases, V lost 4 bases, and 10 bases had no gene match. The CDR3 contains 16 residues. CDR1 is SGHNT and CDR2 is YYREEE in the germline V gene (reference sequence). As DNA, the CDR3 is TGTGCCAGCAGCCCCACCGGGACTAGCGGGACCCCCGAGCAGTACTTC. Its translation is CASSPTGTSGTPEQYF.

This clonotype was counted once. Possible read error: a much larger clone is one base away. The chain is built from TRBV19 and TRBJ1-3; D not certain. The V end lost 7 bases, the J end lost 2 bases, and 15 bases lay between the germline ends. CDR3 length: 15 amino acids. Germline values: CDR1 LNHDA, CDR2 SQIVND (reference sequence). The DNA of the CDR3 is TGTGCCAGTAAAACGGCAGGCCTCACTGGAAACACCATATATTTT. Residues: CASKTAGLTGNTIYF.

The rearrangement joins TRBV7-9 to TRBJ1-5; D uncertain. This CDR3 comprises 13 residues. Germline V gives CDR1 SEHNR, CDR2 FQNEAQ (reference sequence). Trimming removed 5 bases from V and 4 bases from J, with 9 bases in between. The CDR3 DNA is TGTGCCAGCAGCCCGGGCGCGAATCAGCCCCAGCATTTT. Amino acids: CASSPGANQPQHF.